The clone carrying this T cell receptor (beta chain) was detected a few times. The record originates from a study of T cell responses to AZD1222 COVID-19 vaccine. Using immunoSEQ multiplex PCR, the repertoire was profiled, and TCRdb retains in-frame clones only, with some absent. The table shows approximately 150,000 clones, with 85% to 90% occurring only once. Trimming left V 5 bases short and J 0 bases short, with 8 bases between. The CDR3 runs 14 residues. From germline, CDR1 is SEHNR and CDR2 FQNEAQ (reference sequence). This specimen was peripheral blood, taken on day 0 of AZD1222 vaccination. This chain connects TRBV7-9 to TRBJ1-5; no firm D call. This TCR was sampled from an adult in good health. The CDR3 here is CASSRDYSNQPQHF. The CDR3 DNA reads TGTGCCAGCAGCCGAGATTATAGCAATCAGCCCCAGCATTTT.